Sequencing of this TCR beta chain was carried out in a study of cytomegalovirus exposure and HLA in healthy donors. Findings of the study overall: 150 to 200 TCR beta chains were listed as cytomegalovirus-associated. Previous analysis showed most TCR beta V segments were productive about 87% or about 30% of the time.

Both 60 Vbeta primers and 13 Jbeta primers went into the PCR. TCRdb's table, derived via immunoSEQ multiplex PCR, lists solely in-frame clones and lacks some. Its table records under 200,000 clones. Points on this clone: Its antigen is unknown.

CDR1 and CDR2 from the germline V gene are MNHEY and SVGAGI. The CDR3 sequence is 15 residues long. With V trimmed by 6 bases and J by 5 bases, 9 bases remained unmatched. V gene TRBV6-5 combines with J gene TRBJ2-4; TRBD1 aligns across 8 bases. Source material: PBMCs. This TCR was recovered from a young man in good health and CMV-seronegative. The CDR3 sequence: CASSSNQGAQNIQYF. The CDR3 DNA sequence: TGTGCCAGCAGCTCTAATCAGGGGGCCCAAAACATTCAGTACTTC.